These T cell receptor beta chains were read from a single sample in a study of cytomegalovirus exposure and HLA in healthy donors. Method: immunoSEQ multiplex PCR; TCRdb's copy keeps in-frame clones and lacks some. The sample records some 130,000 clones, around 79% being singletons. The sequenced material came from PBMCs. These receptor sequences come from a woman in her forties or fifties in good health and CMV-seropositive. CDR3s include the opening cysteine and the closing phenylalanine or tryptophan. The D gene is left open where the match is weak. Not every row has a clone size; where given, it reads once, few, many or a size class.

cdr3_aa cdr3_nt clone_size d_call j_call cdr3_length v_call
CASSLVGTGGWSYNEQFF TGTGCCAGCAGCTTAGTGGGGACAGGGGGCTGGTCCTACAATGAGCAGTTCTTC NA TRBD1 TRBJ2-1 18 TRBV7-9
CAISDRQGNQPQHF TGTGCCATCAGTGATAGGCAGGGTAATCAGCCCCAGCATTTT NA NA TRBJ1-5 14 TRBV10-3
CASAGQEAPNYGYTF TGTGCCAGCGCGGGACAGGAGGCCCCCAACTATGGCTACACCTTC NA TRBD1 TRBJ1-2 15 TRBV18
CASSQGLGGNSPLHF TGTGCCAGCAGCCAAGGGTTAGGGGGTAATTCACCCCTCCACTTT NA NA TRBJ1-6 15 TRBV4-2
CASRFTGNTEAFF TGTGCCAGCAGATTCACAGGAAACACTGAAGCTTTCTTT NA NA TRBJ1-1 13 TRBV11-2
CASSLERGGEAFF TGCGCCAGCAGCTTGGAAAGGGGCGGTGAAGCTTTCTTT NA NA TRBJ1-1 13 TRBV5-1
CASSHGGQGTSPLHF TGCGCCAGCAGCCATGGAGGACAGGGAACTTCACCCCTCCACTTT few TRBD1 TRBJ1-6 15 TRBV4-1
CASSLGGGQNYEQYF TGCGCCAGCAGCTTGGGTGGGGGACAGAACTACGAGCAGTACTTC NA TRBD1 TRBJ2-7 15 TRBV5-1
CASSPPGRGREKLFF TGTGCCAGCTCACCACCGGGCAGGGGCAGAGAAAAACTGTTTTTT NA NA TRBJ1-4 15 TRBV18
CASSTEPNTGELFF TGTGCCTCTTCGACGGAGCCGAACACCGGGGAGCTGTTTTTT NA NA TRBJ2-2 14 TRBV7-3
CAWRRFGSAPLHF TGTGCCTGGAGGAGGTTTGGGAGTGCACCCCTCCACTTT NA NA TRBJ1-6 13 TRBV30
CASSWTGGETQYF TGTGCCAGCAGCTGGACAGGGGGCGAGACCCAGTACTTC NA TRBD1 TRBJ2-5 13 TRBV5-5
CASSPPSGSGTDTQYF TGTGCCAGCAGTCCCCCCTCAGGATCGGGCACAGATACGCAGTATTTT few NA TRBJ2-3 16 TRBV27
CASSEFSDTQYF TGTGCCAGCTCAGAGTTCTCAGATACGCAGTATTTT NA NA TRBJ2-3 12 TRBV18
CASMGRDTEAFF TGTGCCAGCATGGGCAGGGACACTGAAGCTTTCTTT NA NA TRBJ1-1 12 TRBV6-5
CASSLSSATDTQYF TGTGCCAGCAGCTTGTCGAGTGCCACAGATACGCAGTATTTT NA NA TRBJ2-3 14 TRBV11-2
CACHRAKNTEAFF TGTGCCTGCCACAGGGCAAAGAACACTGAAGCTTTCTTT NA NA TRBJ1-1 13 TRBV6-5
CASSSPGGGGYTF TGTGCCAGCAGTTCACCCGGAGGAGGTGGCTACACCTTC once NA TRBJ1-2 13 TRBV28
CASSPRTGADEQYF TGTGCCAGTAGTCCTCGGACAGGGGCCGACGAGCAGTACTTC NA TRBD1 TRBJ2-7 14 TRBV19
CASSLPRGSGANVLTF TGTGCCAGCAGTTTACCAAGGGGGTCTGGGGCCAACGTCCTGACTTTC few NA TRBJ2-6 16 TRBV5-4
CASSQEGQGSYEQYF TGCGCCAGCAGCCAAGAAGGGCAGGGCTCCTACGAGCAGTACTTC NA NA TRBJ2-7 15 TRBV4-3
CASSDRAGSNQPQHF TGTGCCAGCAGCGACCGGGCGGGTAGCAATCAGCCCCAGCATTTT NA NA TRBJ1-5 15 TRBV5-4
CASSVLGGHTEAFF TGTGCCAGCAGTGTCCTGGGGGGACACACTGAAGCTTTCTTT NA NA TRBJ1-1 14 TRBV27